The 27 T cell receptor beta chains in this list originate from one sample, sequenced in a study of blood T cell repertoires in COVID-19. Here immunoSEQ multiplex PCR was the method, and the copy in TCRdb shows in-frame clones only, minus some. The data show about 280,000 clones, with 80% to 90% seen just once and approximately 10% held by the top ten. The sequencing sample was made of peripheral blood. These TCRs come from a woman in her seventies with acute or convalescent COVID-19.

This chain links TRBV27 with TRBJ2-1; TRBD2 aligns across 8 bases. Germline loops: CDR1 MNHEY, CDR2 SMNVEV (reference sequence). The CDR3 sequence is 15 residues long. Losses at the gene ends were 5 bases for V and 3 bases for J; bases not matched to a gene: 6. CDR3 region: CASSRPGTSYNEQFF. The CDR3 coding sequence is TGTGCCAGCAGTCGTCCCGGGACTAGCTACAATGAGCAGTTCTTC.

The chain combines TRBV2 with TRBJ1-2, with D possibly TRBD1 on 6 matching bases. Germline loops: CDR1 SNHLY, CDR2 FYNNEI. Deletions cut 6 bases from V and 3 bases from J, with 14 bases between. The CDR3 sequence is 14 residues long. The CDR3 nucleotides read TGTGCCAGCAGCCCCACAGGGAGGGACTATGGCTACACCTTC. Its protein is CASSPTGRDYGYTF.

Only a few counts were recorded for this clone. The gene calls are TRBV7-2 and TRBJ1-5, with TRBD1 matching over 9 bases. The CDR3 covers 15 residues. The junction had 11 bases not matched to a gene; V was cut back by 5 bases and J by 9 bases. Germline assignment: CDR1 SGHTA and CDR2 FQGNSA. Here the CDR3 DNA reads TGTGCCAGCAGCATGGGACAGGGTGTGAATACGCCCCAGCATTTT. Protein product: CASSMGQGVNTPQHF.

Of note for this clone: The germline gene is not matched at one end of the junction; a read error may be the cause. CDR3 protein: CASSYSNQGIGNTIYF. As DNA, the CDR3 is TGTGCCAGCAGTTACTCGAATCAGGGTATCGGAAATACCATATATTTT. The chain links TRBV6-5 to TRBJ1-3; D might be TRBD1 (5 bases). Germline V CDR1 and CDR2: MNHEY, SVGAGI. The CDR3 contains 16 residues.

The chain is built from TRBV24-1 and TRBJ1-5; possibly TRBD1 for D (6 bases). Germline lookup yields CDR1 KGHDR and CDR2 SFDVKD. The CDR3 is 16 residues long. V was clipped by 2 bases and J by 4 bases, with 14 bases between them. CDR3 protein: CATSDSTGPPNQPQHF. CDR3 coding DNA: TGTGCCACCAGTGATTCAACAGGGCCACCAAATCAGCCCCAGCATTTT.

This clone has a handful of counts. CDR3 in amino acids: CSVEGVGGTNTEAFF. In DNA form, the CDR3 reads TGCAGCGTTGAAGGCGTGGGGGGGACGAACACTGAAGCTTTCTTT. The V call is TRBV29-1, the J call TRBJ1-1; maybe TRBD1 (5 bases). V shed 1 base and J shed 1 base, with 13 bases lying between them. The CDR3 runs 15 residues. CDR1 and CDR2 (germline): SQVTM, ANQGSEA.

This rearrangement joins TRBV6-5 to TRBJ1-1, with D possibly TRBD1 on 5 matching bases. The germline gives CDR1 MNHEY, CDR2 SVGAGI. Trimming pared 7 bases from V and 8 bases from J, leaving 14 bases between. The CDR3 sequence is 12 residues long. In nucleotides, the CDR3 is TGTGCCAGCAAAAGGGAGGGGTTAGAAGCTTTCTTT. Translated, it gives CASKREGLEAFF.

The V gene is TRBV5-5, the J gene TRBJ1-2; D is ambiguous. The CDR3 runs to 16 residues. V was shortened by 0 bases and J by 4 bases, with 16 bases between the two germline ends. Germline V gives CDR1 SGHKS, CDR2 YYEKEE (reference sequence). Here the CDR3 DNA reads TGTGCCAGCAGCTTGGAGGAGGGAAGGCTTGGCTATGGCTACACCTTC. This encodes CASSLEEGRLGYGYTF.

The V gene is TRBV10-1, the J gene TRBJ2-2; D is unresolved. V was trimmed by 5 bases and J by 0 bases, leaving 7 bases between them. Looked up from germline, CDR1 is WNHNN and CDR2 is SYGVQD (reference sequence). The CDR3 consists of 14 residues. Here the CDR3 reads CASSPGSNTGELFF. The CDR3 DNA is TGCGCCAGCAGTCCCGGGTCGAACACCGGGGAGCTGTTTTTT.

This rearrangement joins TRBV5-1 to TRBJ2-1; 8 bases match TRBD2. Germline V CDR1 and CDR2: SGHRS, YFSETQ. J gave up 8 bases and V 4 bases, and 5 bases lay outside the gene matches. The CDR3 spans 13 residues. CDR3 sequence reads: CASSREGGDEQFF. Here the CDR3 DNA reads TGCGCCAGCAGCCGGGAGGGGGGCGATGAGCAGTTCTTC.

The V and J genes are TRBV3-1 (or the pseudogene TRBV3-2) and TRBJ1-6, with 10 positions matching TRBD1. CDR3 size: 17 residues. V lost 1 base to trimming and J lost 9 bases; unmatched junction nucleotides: 9. Germline V gene lookup returns CDR1 LGHDT and CDR2 YNNKEL (reference sequence). Here the CDR3 reads CASSQAMPGTGVSPLHF. In DNA, the CDR3 is TGTGCCAGCAGCCAAGCTATGCCCGGGACAGGGGTTTCACCCCTCCACTTT.

The chain joins TRBV6-5 to TRBJ1-1, with 7 bases aligning to TRBD1. The CDR3 sequence is 14 residues long. V shed 3 bases and J 4 bases; nucleotides not matched to a gene: 5. The V gene's germline CDR1 is MNHEY and CDR2 SVGAGI. The CDR3 bases are TGTGCCAGCAGTTATTCGTCAGGGGGCACTGAAGCTTTCTTT. Translating it yields CASSYSSGGTEAFF.

The chain combines TRBV10-2 with TRBJ1-3; D unclear. Germline values: CDR1 WSHSY, CDR2 SAAADI. This CDR3 has 13 residues. The V gene lost 7 bases and the J gene lost 4 bases, with 11 bases spanning the gap. This CDR3 is CASMAIAGNTIYF. CDR3 bases: TGCGCCAGCATGGCCATTGCAGGAAACACCATATATTTT.

The chain couples TRBV6-2 or TRBV6-3 to TRBJ2-1; 10 bases align to TRBD2. The trim removed 4 bases at V and 6 bases at J, leaving 9 bases unmatched. The CDR3 runs 16 residues. CDR1 is MNHEY, CDR2 SVGEGT, per germline. CDR3 protein: CASSSPERGGLNEQFF. CDR3 in DNA: TGTGCCAGCAGTTCCCCCGAGCGGGGGGGTCTCAATGAGCAGTTCTTC.

The chain links TRBV25-1 to TRBJ1-3, with 12 bases matching TRBD1. The ends lost 5 bases at V and 4 bases at J; junction bases unmatched: 9. The CDR3 totals 17 residues. From germline, CDR1 is MGHDK and CDR2 SYGVNS. The chain's CDR3 is CASSPGYGTGGGNTIYF. As DNA, the CDR3 is TGTGCCAGCAGTCCCGGCTACGGGACAGGGGGCGGAAACACCATATATTTT.

This clone was recorded a few times. This sample also contains other DNA sequences that code for the same CDR3. The rearrangement uses TRBV7-6 and TRBJ1-4, with D perhaps TRBD1 (6 bases). The V gene lost 5 bases and the J gene lost 2 bases, with 15 bases spanning the gap. The CDR3 covers 16 residues. The V gene's germline CDR1 is SGHVS and CDR2 FNYEAQ. CDR3 nucleotide sequence: TGTGCCAGCAGCCTTGGGGGGGGCACGACTAATGAAAAACTGTTTTTT. Its translation is CASSLGGGTTNEKLFF.

The chain couples TRBV7-8 to TRBJ1-1, with a possible D match to TRBD1 (5 bases). Per the germline V gene, CDR1 is SGHVS and CDR2 is FQNEAQ. The CDR3 sequence is 14 residues long. V was cut by 1 base and J by 11 bases, with 17 bases left in between. CDR3 residues: CASSLDGQGGKAFF. The CDR3 nucleotides read TGTGCCAGCAGCTTAGATGGGCAGGGAGGAAAGGCTTTCTTT.

The chain employs TRBV6-5 and TRBJ1-1, with TRBD1 as a possible D gene (6 bases). Germline V gene lookup returns CDR1 MNHEY and CDR2 SVGAGI. V was trimmed by 7 bases and J by 4 bases, leaving 19 bases between them. The CDR3 covers 15 residues. CDR3 sequence reads: CASKGGGRFGTEAFF. CDR3 DNA: TGTGCCAGCAAGGGCGGGGGGCGATTTGGCACTGAAGCTTTCTTT.

V usage is TRBV20-1 and J usage is TRBJ2-1; TRBD2 agrees at 15 bases. J was trimmed by 9 bases and V by 3 bases; bases with no gene match: 6. CDR3 size: 15 residues. Germline V gene lookup returns CDR1 DFQATT and CDR2 SNEGSKA (reference sequence). The CDR3 nucleotides are TGCAGTGCTAGTGGACTAGCGGGGGGGAAAGGTGAGCAGTTCTTC. Encoded protein: CSASGLAGGKGEQFF.

The chain recombines TRBV18 with TRBJ1-5; a weak D match, TRBD1 (6 bases). The germline CDR1 and CDR2 sequences are KGHSH and LQKENI. V shed 3 bases and J shed 1 base, with 16 bases lying between them. This CDR3 is 17 amino acids long. CDR3 loop: CASSPQGKAGSNQPQHF. In nucleotides, the CDR3 is TGTGCCAGCTCACCGCAGGGGAAAGCGGGGAGCAATCAGCCCCAGCATTTT.

The chain combines TRBV5-4 with TRBJ1-3, with a weak D call TRBD1 (5 bases). The CDR3 contains 16 residues. Trimming removed 2 bases at V and 0 bases at J, with 12 bases between. Germline V gives CDR1 SGHNT, CDR2 YYREEE (reference sequence). The CDR3 bases are TGTGCCAGCAGCTTCCGACAGTCGAGCTCTGGAAACACCATATATTTT. Residues: CASSFRQSSSGNTIYF.

This rearrangement joins TRBV2 to TRBJ1-1; D not resolved. The CDR3 covers 13 residues. Germline loops: CDR1 SNHLY, CDR2 FYNNEI. V lost 6 bases, J lost 4 bases, and 12 bases lay in between. CDR3 sequence (DNA): TGTGCCAGCAGGATTGGGCCCCCCACTGAAGCTTTCTTT. It is translated as CASRIGPPTEAFF.

The rearrangement links TRBV15 to TRBJ1-4; tentative D call: TRBD1 (6 bases). Germline V CDR1 and CDR2: LNHNV, YYDKDF (reference sequence). CDR3 length: 15 residues. Trimming stripped 3 bases from V and 1 base from J, with 9 bases between. The CDR3 protein is CATSRKGETNEKLFF. In DNA form, the CDR3 reads TGTGCCACCAGCAGGAAGGGGGAAACTAATGAAAAACTGTTTTTT. The variable domain in full, completed from reference TRBV15 and TRBJ1-4, reads DAMVIQNPRYQVTQFGKPVTLSCSQTLNHNVMYWYQQKSSQAPKLLFHYYDKDFNNEADTPDNFQSRRPNTSFCFLDIRSPGLGDTAMYLCATSRKGETNEKLFFGSGTQLSVL.

In its sample, this clone was seen once. This chain joins TRBV10-2 and TRBJ1-1, with unresolved D. CDR3 length: 15 amino acids. V gave up 6 bases and J gave up 1 base, with 15 bases separating them. CDR1 is WSHSY and CDR2 is SAAADI in the germline V gene. The CDR3 region has the DNA TGCGCCAGCAGGGGAGTTTGGGAAAAGAACACTGAAGCTTTCTTT. This sequence encodes CASRGVWEKNTEAFF.

In its sample, this clone was seen once. The rearrangement uses TRBV4-1 and TRBJ1-1; D uncertain. With 0 bases removed from V and 0 bases from J, the gap between germline ends came to 8 bases. The CDR3 spans 15 residues. Germline V gene lookup returns CDR1 MGHRA and CDR2 YSYEKL. This CDR3 is CASSQEPVMNTEAFF. The CDR3, as DNA: TGCGCCAGCAGCCAAGAGCCGGTAATGAACACTGAAGCTTTCTTT.

The count of this clone is one. The sample contains more than one DNA sequence encoding this CDR3. The rearrangement links TRBV2 to TRBJ1-5; tentatively, D is TRBD1 (6 bases). This CDR3 spans 14 amino acids. Trimming shortened V by 6 bases and J by 3 bases, and 12 bases separated the two germline ends. Germline V CDR1 and CDR2: SNHLY, FYNNEI. The CDR3 protein is CASSETGFNQPQHF. The CDR3 coding sequence is TGTGCCAGCAGCGAAACAGGGTTCAATCAGCCCCAGCATTTT.

The V and J genes are TRBV5-1 and TRBJ2-5; tentative D call: TRBD1 (5 bases). The CDR3 contains 16 residues. The germline V gene has CDR1 SGHRS and CDR2 YFSETQ. The V end lost 0 bases, the J end lost 4 bases, and 16 bases lay between the germline ends. CDR3: CASSLDQGRGGETQYF. CDR3 in DNA: TGCGCCAGCAGCTTGGACCAGGGCAGAGGTGGAGAGACCCAGTACTTC. The full variable domain, with the rest looked up from reference TRBV5-1 and TRBJ2-5, is KAGVTQTPRYLIKTRGQQVTLSCSPISGHRSVSWYQQTPGQGLQFLFEYFSETQRNKGNFPGRFSGRQFSNSRSEMNVSTLELGDSALYLCASSLDQGRGGETQYFGPGTRLLVL.